The sequence of this T cell receptor beta chain was determined in a study of beta chain features in type 1 diabetes. General study findings and limits: Type 1 diabetes patients had VDJ junctions that carried fewer insertions and more deletions.

As to this clone: Its specificity is unknown.

cDNA synthesis used the whole RNA isolate, giving expressed TCRB sequences. Some clones are missing from TCRdb's copy, which holds only in-frame ones; the method was immunoSEQ multiplex PCR. Seen here are 200,000 to 250,000 clones, 9.6% observed once, and the top ten hold around 0.037%. The CDR3 has 10 amino acids. Per germline, CDR1 GTSNPN and CDR2 SVGIG (reference sequence). V lost 2 bases, J lost 10 bases, and 8 bases lay in between. The V gene is TRBV30, the J gene TRBJ1-1; D is possibly TRBD1 (5 bases). The sequence was obtained from a woman aged 18-29 years in good health. Sequencing was performed on naive CD4+ T cells from blood. CDR3 residues: CAWSQGVAFF. The CDR3 DNA is TGTGCCTGGAGTCAGGGCGTAGCTTTCTTT.